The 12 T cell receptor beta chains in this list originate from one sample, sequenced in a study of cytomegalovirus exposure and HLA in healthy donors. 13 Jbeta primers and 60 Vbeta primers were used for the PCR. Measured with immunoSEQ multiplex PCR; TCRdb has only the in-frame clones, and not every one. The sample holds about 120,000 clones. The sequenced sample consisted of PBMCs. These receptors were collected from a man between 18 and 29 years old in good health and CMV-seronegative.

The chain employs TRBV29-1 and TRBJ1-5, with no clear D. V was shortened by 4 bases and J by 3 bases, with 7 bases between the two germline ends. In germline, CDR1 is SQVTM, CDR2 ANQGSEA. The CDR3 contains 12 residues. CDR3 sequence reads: CSVGRDNQPQHF. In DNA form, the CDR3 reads TGCAGCGTTGGCCGGGACAATCAGCCCCAGCATTTT.

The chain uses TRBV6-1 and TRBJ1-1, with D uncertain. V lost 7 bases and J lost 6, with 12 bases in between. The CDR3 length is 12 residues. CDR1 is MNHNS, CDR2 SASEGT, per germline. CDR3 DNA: TGTGCCAGCATGGGGAGAGAGTCTGAAGCTTTCTTT. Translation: CASMGRESEAFF.

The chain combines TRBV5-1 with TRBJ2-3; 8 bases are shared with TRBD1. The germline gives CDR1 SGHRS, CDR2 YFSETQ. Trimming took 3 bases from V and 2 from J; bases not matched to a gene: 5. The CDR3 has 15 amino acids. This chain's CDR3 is CASSSRGLITDTQYF. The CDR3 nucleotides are TGCGCCAGCAGCTCCAGGGGGCTAATCACAGATACGCAGTATTTT.

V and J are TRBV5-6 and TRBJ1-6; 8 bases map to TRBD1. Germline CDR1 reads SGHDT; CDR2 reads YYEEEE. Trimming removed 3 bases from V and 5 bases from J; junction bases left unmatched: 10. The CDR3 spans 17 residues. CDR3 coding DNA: TGTGCCAGCAGCTCCCTTAGGACAGGGATGAATAATTCACCCCTCCACTTT. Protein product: CASSSLRTGMNNSPLHF.

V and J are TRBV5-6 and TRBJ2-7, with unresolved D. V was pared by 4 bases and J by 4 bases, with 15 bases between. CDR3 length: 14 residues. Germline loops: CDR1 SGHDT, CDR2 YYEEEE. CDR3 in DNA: TGTGCCAGCAGCAACAGTACCGCCGCGTACGAGCAGTACTTC. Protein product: CASSNSTAAYEQYF.

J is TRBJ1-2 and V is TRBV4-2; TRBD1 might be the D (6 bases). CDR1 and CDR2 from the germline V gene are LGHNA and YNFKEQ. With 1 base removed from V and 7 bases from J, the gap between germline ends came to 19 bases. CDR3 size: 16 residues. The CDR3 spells CASSQGKAGARLGYTF. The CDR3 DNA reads TGTGCCAGCAGCCAAGGTAAGGCAGGGGCCCGCCTTGGCTACACCTTC.

CDR3 residues: CASSFLGRDSLNGYTF. In DNA form, the CDR3 reads TGCGCCAGCAGCTTCCTCGGCAGGGATAGTTTAAATGGCTACACCTTC. The V call is TRBV5-1, the J call TRBJ1-2, with D possibly matching TRBD1 (5 bases). With 2 bases removed from V and 6 bases from J, the gap between germline ends came to 20 bases. CDR3 length: 16 amino acids. Germline V lookup: CDR1 SGHRS, CDR2 YFSETQ. Full variable domain (outside the CDR3, taken from reference TRBV5-1 and TRBJ1-2): KAGVTQTPRYLIKTRGQQVTLSCSPISGHRSVSWYQQTPGQGLQFLFEYFSETQRNKGNFPGRFSGRQFSNSRSEMNVSTLELGDSALYLCASSFLGRDSLNGYTFGSGTRLTVV.

As DNA, the CDR3 is TGTGCCAGCAGCTTCGGGGGGCGGACTGGCACTGAAGCTTTCTTT. The encoded protein is CASSFGGRTGTEAFF. This chain joins TRBV6-5 and TRBJ1-1; possible D gene TRBD1, 6 bases. Germline V gene data show CDR1 as MNHEY and CDR2 as SVGAGI. This CDR3 comprises 15 residues. V dropped 6 bases and J dropped 4 bases, with 18 bases sitting between them.

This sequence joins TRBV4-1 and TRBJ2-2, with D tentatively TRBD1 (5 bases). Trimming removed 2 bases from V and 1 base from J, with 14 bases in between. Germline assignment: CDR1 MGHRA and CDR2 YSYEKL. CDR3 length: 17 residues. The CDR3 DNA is TGCGCCAGCAGCCAAAGTCCAGGGCCCCGGAACACCGGGGAGCTGTTTTTT. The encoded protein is CASSQSPGPRNTGELFF.

As DNA, the CDR3 is TGTGCCAGCAGTGCACGTGCCAGCTCCTACGAGCAGTACTTC. Translation gives CASSARASSYEQYF. This sequence joins TRBV2 and TRBJ2-7; D remains unclear. V lost 4 bases, J lost 0 bases, and 10 bases lay in between. The CDR3 totals 14 residues. Germline V CDR1 and CDR2: SNHLY, FYNNEI.

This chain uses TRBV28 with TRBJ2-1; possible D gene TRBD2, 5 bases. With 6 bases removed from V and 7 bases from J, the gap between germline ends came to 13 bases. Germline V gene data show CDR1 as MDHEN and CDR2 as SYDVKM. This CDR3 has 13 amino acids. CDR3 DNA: TGTGCCAGCAGAGACCAGATAGCGAATGAGCAGTTCTTC. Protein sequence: CASRDQIANEQFF.

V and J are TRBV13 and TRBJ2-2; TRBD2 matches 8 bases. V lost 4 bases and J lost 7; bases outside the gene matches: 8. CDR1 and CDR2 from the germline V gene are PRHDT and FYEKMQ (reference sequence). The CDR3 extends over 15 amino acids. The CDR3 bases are TGTGCCAGCAGCTCCTTCCGGGGGGGCGGCGGGGAGCTGTTTTTT. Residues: CASSSFRGGGGELFF.